This T cell receptor beta chain appears in the sequencing data of a study of blood T cell repertoires in COVID-19. Germline CDR1 SNHLY, CDR2 FYNNEI. After removal of 3 bases from V and 1 base from J, the junction contained 1 base not matched to a gene. The CDR3 consists of 14 residues. Here immunoSEQ multiplex PCR was the method, and the copy in TCRdb shows in-frame clones only, minus some. Among around 160,000 clones listed, 80% to 90% were seen once. Material: peripheral blood. The rearrangement joins TRBV2 to TRBJ2-3; TRBD1 matches 7 bases. This clonotype originated in an elderly woman with acute or convalescent COVID-19. CDR3 nucleotide sequence: TGTGCCAGCAGTGACGACAGGGGCACAGATACGCAGTATTTT. As protein: CASSDDRGTDTQYF.